This T cell receptor (beta chain) emerged from a study of beta chain features in type 1 diabetes. Regarding the study as a whole: A PCR bias possibly favoring shorter templates would apply equally to patients and controls.

This clone came up a few times. Its antigen is not identified. The authors reverse transcribed all of the isolated RNA, so sequencing captured expressed TCRB transcripts. Generated by immunoSEQ multiplex PCR, the TCRdb table keeps only in-frame clones and is missing some. The table includes 250,000 to 350,000 clones, 12% to 15% detected once. Germline CDR1 SGHVS, CDR2 FNYEAQ. The junction had 4 bases not matched to a gene; V was cut back by 1 base and J by 3 bases. CDR3 length: 16 residues. This TCR derives from a man aged 25-45 years in good health. The specimen sequenced was central memory CD4+ T cells from blood. The chain uses TRBV7-6 and TRBJ2-7; 12 nucleotides agree with TRBD2. The CDR3 loop is CASSLVASGGGYEQYF. As DNA, the CDR3 is TGTGCCAGCAGCTTAGTCGCTAGCGGGGGGGGCTACGAGCAGTACTTC.